The 25 T cell receptor beta chains below come from one sample, sequenced in a study of shared clonotypes between healthy human individuals. Sequencing used immunoSEQ multiplex PCR; TCRdb keeps in-frame clones, though not all of them. The repertoire holds millions of clones, with 85% to 95% as singletons. Sequencing used naive CD4+ T cells sorted from blood. Described subset: CD45RA+ positively selected. The receptors originated from a young man in good health.

V gene TRBV5-8 combines with J gene TRBJ2-5; TRBD1 matches at 7 bases. The V and J ends lost 4 bases and 5 bases, in that order; junction bases with no gene match: 8. CDR3 length equals 14 residues. Germline assignment: CDR1 SGHTS and CDR2 YDEGEE. CDR3 DNA: TGTGCCAGCAGCGCCGGGACAGCATCGGAGACCCAGTACTTC. Translation: CASSAGTASETQYF.

This clone was recorded once. The chain employs TRBV2 and TRBJ2-5, with 7 bases fitting TRBD2. The CDR3 consists of 16 residues. Germline V gene lookup returns CDR1 SNHLY and CDR2 FYNNEI. V was clipped by 4 bases and J by 1 base; unmatched bases: 9. The CDR3 loop reads CASSGQPTSSQETQYF. The CDR3 DNA follows: TGTGCCAGCAGTGGCCAACCGACTAGCAGCCAAGAGACCCAGTACTTC.

V and J are TRBV5-6 and TRBJ1-6, with unresolved D. CDR1 SGHDT and CDR2 YYEEEE come from the germline V gene. V shed 0 bases and J shed 7 bases, with 11 bases lying between them. The CDR3 is made up of 15 amino acids. The chain's CDR3 is CASSLGLLSNSPLHF. The DNA for the CDR3 is TGTGCCAGCAGCTTGGGTTTATTAAGCAATTCACCCCTCCACTTT.

This clone was seen just once. The chain combines TRBV28 with TRBJ1-6; D remains ambiguous. V was cut by 7 bases and J by 3 bases, with 13 bases left in between. The CDR3 totals 15 residues. Germline CDR1 and CDR2: MDHEN and SYDVKM. This CDR3 reads CASTQSGGYNSPLHF. The CDR3 DNA follows: TGTGCCAGCACCCAATCGGGAGGCTATAATTCACCCCTCCACTTT.

This chain joins TRBV4-1 and TRBJ2-5; 10 positions match TRBD1. CDR3 length: 17 amino acids. The germline gives CDR1 MGHRA, CDR2 YSYEKL. After removal of 0 bases from V and 4 bases from J, the junction contained 8 bases not matched to a gene. The chain's CDR3 is CASSQDPTGGAGETQYF. CDR3 nucleotides: TGCGCCAGCAGCCAAGATCCGACAGGGGGCGCGGGAGAGACCCAGTACTTC.

The chain couples TRBV4-3 to TRBJ1-2, with D possibly TRBD1 on 5 matching bases. Trimming left V 0 bases short and J 2 bases short, with 7 bases between. Per germline, CDR1 LGHNA and CDR2 YSLEER. The CDR3 totals 14 residues. CDR3 loop: CASSQDWGNYGYTF. The CDR3, as DNA: TGCGCCAGCAGCCAAGATTGGGGGAACTATGGCTACACCTTC.

The chain combines TRBV5-4 with TRBJ2-2; weak D call: TRBD2 (5 bases). Germline CDR1 is SGHNT and CDR2 is YYREEE (reference sequence). The CDR3 is 17 amino acids. Trimming pared 3 bases from V and 4 bases from J, leaving 19 bases between. The CDR3 bases are TGTGCCAGCAGCTCAAAACACACGGACTCAGTCACCGGGGAGCTGTTTTTT. Translating it yields CASSSKHTDSVTGELFF. The full variable domain, completed using reference TRBV5-4 and TRBJ2-2, is ETGVTQSPTHLIKTRGQQVTLRCSSQSGHNTVSWYQQALGQGPQFIFQYYREEENGRGNFPPRFSGLQFPNYSSELNVNALELDDSALYLCASSSKHTDSVTGELFFGEGSRLTVL.

This clone is a singleton in its sample. The gene calls are TRBV5-1 and TRBJ2-2; D is unclear. V was trimmed by 4 bases and J by 0 bases, leaving 13 bases between them. The CDR3 is 16 amino acids. Germline CDR1 and CDR2: SGHRS and YFSETQ. The DNA for the CDR3 is TGCGCCAGCAGCCCGTTACTGGACGCGAACACCGGGGAGCTGTTTTTT. Translating gives CASSPLLDANTGELFF.

The chain has TRBV4-1 and TRBJ2-1, with D perhaps TRBD2 (7 bases). The CDR3 is 15 residues long. Trimming took off 5 bases at V and 9 bases at J, with 20 bases between the two ends. Germline-derived CDR1 and CDR2 are MGHRA and YSYEKL. CDR3 region: CASSSLTGGPGEQFF. The CDR3, as DNA: TGCGCCAGCAGCTCCCTAACCGGGGGGCCAGGTGAGCAGTTCTTC.

This clone was seen once. The CDR3 nucleotides are TGCGCCAGCAGCTTCGGACAGGGCATGGAGACCCAGTACTTC. It yields the protein CASSFGQGMETQYF. This rearrangement joins TRBV5-1 to TRBJ2-5, with 8 nucleotides matching TRBD1. J was trimmed by 5 bases and V by 2 bases; bases with no gene match: 5. The CDR3 length is 14 residues. Germline CDR1 reads SGHRS; CDR2 reads YFSETQ.

Points on this clone: Other DNA sequences in this sample translate to the same CDR3. This sequence joins TRBV19 and TRBJ1-6; no clear D gene. The CDR3 extends over 13 amino acids. Trimming shortened V by 5 bases and J by 6 bases, and 8 bases separated the two germline ends. Germline V gene lookup returns CDR1 LNHDA and CDR2 SQIVND (reference sequence). The CDR3 nucleotides read TGTGCCAGTAGTTTGGGTCCTAATTCACCCCTCCACTTT. This gives the protein CASSLGPNSPLHF.

A single count supports this clone. This chain connects TRBV5-1 to TRBJ2-7; D perhaps matches TRBD2 (6 bases). Germline lookup yields CDR1 SGHRS and CDR2 YFSETQ. This CDR3 has 14 residues. V lost 4 bases, J lost 3 bases, and 14 bases lay in between. CDR3: CASSRGTTNYEQYF. The CDR3 coding sequence is TGCGCCAGCAGCCGCGGGACGACCAACTACGAGCAGTACTTC.

CDR3 DNA: TGTGCCAGCAGCTTGGGGGGGGCGAGTGGCGAGCAGTACTTC. Its translation: CASSLGGASGEQYF. The chain recombines TRBV7-2 with TRBJ2-7; a possible D gene is TRBD2 (7 bases). Germline-derived CDR1 and CDR2 are SGHTA and FQGNSA. This CDR3 is 14 amino acids long. Trimming shortened V by 3 bases and J by 6 bases, and 15 bases separated the two germline ends.

This sequence joins TRBV29-1 and TRBJ1-1; 8 bases are shared with TRBD1. V shed 7 bases and J 1 base; nucleotides not matched to a gene: 5. The germline CDR1 and CDR2 sequences are SQVTM and ANQGSEA. This CDR3 comprises 13 residues. In DNA form, the CDR3 reads TGCAGCGCCTGGACAGGGACGAACACTGAAGCTTTCTTT. Its translation: CSAWTGTNTEAFF.

V gene TRBV28 combines with J gene TRBJ1-2; 8 nucleotides align to TRBD1. The germline gives CDR1 MDHEN, CDR2 SYDVKM. V lost 6 bases and J lost 10; bases outside the gene matches: 4. The CDR3 consists of 11 residues. CDR3 nucleotide sequence: TGTGCCAGCAGCCACAGGGGGAACTACACCTTC. Amino acid sequence: CASSHRGNYTF.

The chain couples TRBV5-1 to TRBJ1-1; 12 bases agree with TRBD1. The CDR3 sequence is 16 residues long. Trimming at V came to 4 bases and at J to 2 bases, leaving 6 bases not matched to a gene. The V gene's germline CDR1 is SGHRS and CDR2 YFSETQ. CDR3 amino acids: CASSVGTGGVNTEAFF. CDR3 DNA sequence: TGCGCCAGCAGCGTCGGGACAGGGGGCGTCAACACTGAAGCTTTCTTT.

The chain employs TRBV18 and TRBJ2-5, with D perhaps matching TRBD2 (5 bases). The CDR3 covers 12 residues. V lost 6 bases to trimming and J lost 5 bases, with 10 bases between them. Germline CDR1 reads KGHSH; CDR2 reads LQKENI. CDR3 nucleotides: TGTGCCAGCTCTGCGGACTCTGAGACCCAGTACTTC. Translation gives CASSADSETQYF.

The chain uses TRBV5-8 and TRBJ1-2; D uncertain. The CDR3 is 11 residues long. Germline loops: CDR1 SGHTS, CDR2 YDEGEE. Trimming cost V 2 bases and J 6 bases, with 5 bases left between them. In nucleotides, the CDR3 is TGTGCCAGCAGCTTACTGCATGGCTACACCTTC. It specifies CASSLLHGYTF.

J is TRBJ2-1 and V is TRBV19; D is undetermined. Trimming pared 3 bases from V and 0 bases from J, leaving 12 bases between. The CDR3 consists of 16 residues. CDR1 and CDR2 (germline): LNHDA, SQIVND (reference sequence). CDR3 DNA sequence: TGTGCCAGTAGTATCTCGGACGGGCTCTCCTACAATGAGCAGTTCTTC. It specifies CASSISDGLSYNEQFF.

The chain recombines TRBV30 with TRBJ2-3, with 12 nucleotides matching TRBD2. There are 15 residues in the CDR3. V trimming: 5 bases; J trimming: 8 bases; junction bases outside the gene matches: 11. CDR1 and CDR2 from the germline V gene are GTSNPN and SVGIG (reference sequence). This CDR3 is CAWLPSLAGGLTQYF. The CDR3 DNA reads TGTGCCTGGCTGCCAAGTCTAGCGGGGGGGCTTACGCAGTATTTT.

The J gene is TRBJ1-4, the V gene TRBV5-4; D is unresolved. This CDR3 is 15 amino acids long. Germline assignment: CDR1 SGHNT and CDR2 YYREEE (reference sequence). V lost 5 bases and J lost 7, with 18 bases in between. The CDR3, as DNA: TGTGCCAGCAGTCGGGGTGTTTCTACTGGTGAAAAACTGTTTTTT. This encodes CASSRGVSTGEKLFF.

The chain couples TRBV7-2 to TRBJ1-6, with D hard to call. CDR3 size: 15 residues. Germline V gives CDR1 SGHTA, CDR2 FQGNSA. Between the trimmed V and J ends, which lost 4 bases and 7 bases, there was a span of 14 bases. CDR3 in DNA: TGTGCCAGCAGCTCTACATACCTGGGGAATTCACCCCTCCACTTT. It encodes CASSSTYLGNSPLHF.

As to this clone: The CDR3 does not close with the conserved phenylalanine or tryptophan, likely indicating a read error. The limits of the CDR3 on the DNA are not certain, so only TCRdb's listed CDR3 is given. The chain employs TRBV21-1 and TRBJ2-7; the tabulated D call, TRBD2, remains unverified against the DNA. TRBV21-1 is reported as a pseudogene. The CDR3 length is 11 residues, termini included. The CDR3 reads CASSKEWKEVR.

The gene calls are TRBV15 and TRBJ2-7; D ambiguous. The V gene's germline CDR1 is LNHNV and CDR2 YYDKDF (reference sequence). The ends were cut back, 6 bases at V and 0 bases at J, with 21 bases in the middle. The CDR3 length is 17 residues. The CDR3 DNA sequence: TGTGCCACCAGTCGTGGGTACGCAGACACCCCCTCCTACGAGCAGTACTTC. It codes for CATSRGYADTPSYEQYF.

In this sample, this clone turned up once. V usage is TRBV6-1 and J usage is TRBJ2-5; TRBD1 aligns across 8 bases. V was pared by 0 bases and J by 7 bases, with 4 bases of the junction left unmatched. This CDR3 has 14 amino acids. Per the germline V gene, CDR1 is MNHNS and CDR2 is SASEGT. CDR3 sequence: CASSEAQQGGTQYF. Here the CDR3 DNA reads TGTGCCAGCAGTGAAGCCCAACAGGGGGGGACCCAGTACTTC.